This T cell receptor beta chain emerged from a study of T cell repertoires in cytomegalovirus infection. For the study at large: CMV infection plus the matching HLA type was flagged by public TCR beta signatures. Study results and caveats: Dominating the ex vivo response were HLA-C-restricted CMV-specific TCR beta clonotypes. Of the TCR beta families, the public ones yielded a cumulative frequency that identified carriers of CMV plus the relevant HLA.

As for this clonotype: The antigen remains undetermined.

A single record per CDR3 protein comes from TCRdb applying MiXCR to the reads. The data contain some 150,000 distinct CDR3 sequences, 20% to 30% of them singletons. Looked up from germline, CDR1 is MNHEY and CDR2 is SVGAGI. CDR3 length equals 15 residues. With V trimmed by 5 bases and J by 2 bases, 5 bases remained unmatched. The sequencing input was PBMCs. The TCR originated in a human donor in good health (CMV status not recorded). Some clones in this sample may be carry-over from other donors' samples. The chain uses TRBV6-5 and TRBJ1-5; 8 bases fit TRBD1. CDR3 nucleotides: TGTGCCAGCAGTCGCGGGACAGGTCGCAATCAGCCCCAGCATTTT. Amino acids: CASSRGTGRNQPQHF.